These 16 T cell receptor beta chains were sequenced from one sample in a study of T cells in Graves' hyperthyroidism and ophthalmopathy. Researchers amplified the TCR beta CDR3 regions from RNA transcripts. A set of HTBI primers served as the primers for a first-round RT-PCR of the TCR CDR3. TCRdb ran MiXCR on the multiplex PCR reads and lists one entry per CDR3 protein. The table includes about 520,000 distinct CDR3 sequences, around 22% detected once. Sequencing input: blood. Receptors originate from a young woman with Graves' ophthalmopathy.

This clonotype showed up just a few times. J is TRBJ2-6 and V is TRBV2; 10 nucleotides match TRBD1. Germline V gene sequence: CDR1 SNHLY, CDR2 FYNNEI. Losses at the gene ends were 6 bases for V and 2 bases for J; bases not matched to a gene: 4. The CDR3 has 16 residues. The CDR3 sequence is CASSRDRGPGANVLTF. CDR3 DNA: TGTGCCAGCAGCCGGGACAGGGGCCCTGGGGCCAACGTCCTGACTTTC.

This sequence joins TRBV7-2 and TRBJ2-7; D uncertain. The CDR3 spans 11 residues. V dropped 5 bases and J dropped 7 bases, with 9 bases sitting between them. Germline V gene data show CDR1 as SGHTA and CDR2 as FQGNSA. CDR3 sequence (DNA): TGTGCCAGCAGCCCAGCCGGGGAGCAGTACTTC. Its protein product is CASSPAGEQYF. The full variable domain, rest sourced from reference TRBV7-2 and TRBJ2-7, is GAGVSQSPSNKVTEKGKDVELRCDPISGHTALYWYRQSLGQGLEFLIYFQGNSAPDKSGLPSDRFSAERTGGSVSTLTIQRTQQEDSAVYLCASSPAGEQYFGPGTRLTVT.

This clonotype showed up many times. One end of the junction fails to match germline, which may point to a read error. DNA of the CDR3: TGTGCCAGCAGGGGTACAGAGCAGCCCCGGCATTTT. It codes for CASRGTEQPRHF. V gene TRBV2 combines with J gene TRBJ1-5; no definite D call. The CDR3 is 12 amino acids. The germline V gene encodes CDR1 SNHLY and CDR2 FYNNEI.

There are a few counts of this clonotype. V gene TRBV20-1 combines with J gene TRBJ1-1; D possibly corresponds to TRBD1 (5 bases). The V end was cut by 3 bases, the J end by 0 bases, with 14 bases between. The CDR3 is 15 amino acids. CDR1 and CDR2 from the germline V gene are DFQATT and SNEGSKA (reference sequence). The CDR3 protein is CSARKVGALNTEAFF. For the CDR3, the DNA is TGCAGTGCTAGGAAGGTTGGGGCCCTGAACACTGAAGCTTTCTTT.

This clonotype has ten or more counts. The chain is built from TRBV7-3 and TRBJ2-2; 8 nucleotides match TRBD2. The CDR3 sequence is 16 residues long. V gave up 1 base and J gave up 5 bases; unmatched junction bases: 6. Germline CDR1 reads SGHTA; CDR2 reads FQGTGA. DNA of the CDR3: TGTGCCAGCAGCTTAAATCCGGGGGGGCGAACCGGGGAGCTGTTTTTT. It is translated as CASSLNPGGRTGELFF.

A few counts support this clonotype. V gene TRBV11-2 combines with J gene TRBJ2-1; maybe TRBD2 (5 bases). The germline V gene encodes CDR1 SGHAT and CDR2 FQNNGV. The CDR3 sequence is 16 residues long. V was cut by 2 bases and J by 5 bases, with 16 bases left in between. DNA of the CDR3: TGTGCCAGCAGCTTATATAGCGCGGTAGCTAACAATGAGCAGTTCTTC. Encoded protein: CASSLYSAVANNEQFF. Looking up the rest from reference TRBV11-2 and TRBJ2-1 gives the full variable domain: EAGVAQSPRYKIIEKRQSVAFWCNPISGHATLYWYQQILGQGPKLLIQFQNNGVVDDSQLPKDRFSAERLKGVDSTLKIQPAKLEDSAVYLCASSLYSAVANNEQFFGPGTRLTVL.

This chain links TRBV5-1 with TRBJ2-7; 8 positions agree with TRBD1. There are 15 residues in the CDR3. V dropped 3 bases and J dropped 4; count of bases not matched to a gene: 9. Germline CDR1 SGHRS, CDR2 YFSETQ. CDR3 residues: CASSSGQGDLYEQYF. CDR3 coding DNA: TGCGCCAGCAGCTCAGGACAGGGAGACTTGTACGAGCAGTACTTC.

This clonotype was observed a handful of times. V and J are TRBV7-2 and TRBJ1-2, with D unclear. With 1 base removed from V and 8 bases from J, the gap between germline ends came to 11 bases. Germline V gives CDR1 SGHTA, CDR2 FQGNSA. The CDR3 contains 13 residues. The CDR3 sequence: CASSLGGLRGYTF. The CDR3 DNA follows: TGTGCCAGCAGCTTAGGAGGGTTGAGGGGCTACACCTTC. Together with reference TRBV7-2 and TRBJ1-2, the CDR3 gives the full variable domain: GAGVSQSPSNKVTEKGKDVELRCDPISGHTALYWYRQSLGQGLEFLIYFQGNSAPDKSGLPSDRFSAERTGGSVSTLTIQRTQQEDSAVYLCASSLGGLRGYTFGSGTRLTVV.

The table lists this clonotype with a few counts. The V and J genes are TRBV6-2 or TRBV6-3 and TRBJ1-5; tentatively, D is TRBD1 (5 bases). The ends were cut back, 6 bases at V and 0 bases at J, with 15 bases in the middle. The CDR3 is 16 amino acids. From germline, CDR1 is MNHEY and CDR2 SVGEGT. The CDR3 DNA sequence: TGTGCCAGCAGACGGATGGGACCTTATAGCAATCAGCCCCAGCATTTT. Protein product: CASRRMGPYSNQPQHF.

This clonotype was recorded at least ten times. The chain carries TRBV7-9 and TRBJ1-1; D is uncertain. This CDR3 spans 12 amino acids. Trimming cost V 1 base and J 5 bases, with 5 bases left between them. Germline V gene lookup returns CDR1 SEHNR and CDR2 FQNEAQ (reference sequence). The CDR3 protein is CASSLGETEAFF. The CDR3 DNA reads as TGTGCCAGCAGCTTAGGTGAGACTGAAGCTTTCTTT.

This clonotype has just a few counts. The V call is TRBV6-1, the J call TRBJ1-1; D gene uncertain. The CDR3 covers 13 residues. Germline-derived CDR1 and CDR2 are MNHNS and SASEGT. V was trimmed by 4 bases and J by 0 bases, leaving 6 bases between them. CDR3 coding DNA: TGTGCCAGCAGTGGGAGCATGAACACTGAAGCTTTCTTT. As protein: CASSGSMNTEAFF.

This clonotype was seen at least ten times. The chain is built from TRBV6-1 and TRBJ2-7, with a possible D match to TRBD1 (6 bases). Germline lookup yields CDR1 MNHNS and CDR2 SASEGT. The CDR3 extends over 14 amino acids. Trimming took off 0 bases at V and 3 bases at J, with 9 bases between the two ends. The CDR3 nucleotides are TGTGCCAGCAGTGAAGCGAAGGACAGCTACGAGCAGTACTTC. Its translation: CASSEAKDSYEQYF.

CDR3 sequence (DNA): TGTGCCAGCCGACTAGACGGACAGGGGGCGCGGGGTCTGTTTTTT. This translates into CASRLDGQGARGLFF. The chain joins TRBV19 to TRBJ2-2, with 11 bases identical to TRBD1. Germline V CDR1 and CDR2: LNHDA, SQIVND (reference sequence). With V trimmed by 9 bases and J by 14 bases, 17 bases remained unmatched. The CDR3 has 15 residues.

The chain carries TRBV6-1 and TRBJ1-1; D unresolved. This CDR3 has 14 residues. Germline lookup yields CDR1 MNHNS and CDR2 SASEGT. The V gene lost 1 base and the J gene lost 3 bases, with 9 bases spanning the gap. CDR3 nucleotides: TGTGCCAGCAGTGAAGGTAGTGTGGACACTGAAGCTTTCTTT. The encoded protein is CASSEGSVDTEAFF.

This clonotype was counted between two and nine times. The chain joins TRBV11-2 to TRBJ2-7, with a possible D match to TRBD1 (6 bases). Germline CDR1 is SGHAT and CDR2 is FQNNGV. V was shortened by 4 bases and J by 3 bases, with 19 bases between the two germline ends. The CDR3 is made up of 16 amino acids. DNA of the CDR3: TGTGCCAGCAGCTCCAGAGGGCAGGGGAAGGGCTACGAGCAGTACTTC. This codes for CASSSRGQGKGYEQYF.

This clonotype has just a few counts. A much larger clone lies a single base off, so this may be a read error. The chain carries TRBV11-2 and TRBJ1-5, with D perhaps matching TRBD1 (6 bases). CDR1 is SGHAT, CDR2 FQNNGV, per germline. The CDR3 has 16 amino acids. The CDR3 DNA reads TGTGCCAGCAGCCGCTATTTAGGGGACATTAATCAGCCCCAGCGTTTT. Translating it yields CASSRYLGDINQPQRF.